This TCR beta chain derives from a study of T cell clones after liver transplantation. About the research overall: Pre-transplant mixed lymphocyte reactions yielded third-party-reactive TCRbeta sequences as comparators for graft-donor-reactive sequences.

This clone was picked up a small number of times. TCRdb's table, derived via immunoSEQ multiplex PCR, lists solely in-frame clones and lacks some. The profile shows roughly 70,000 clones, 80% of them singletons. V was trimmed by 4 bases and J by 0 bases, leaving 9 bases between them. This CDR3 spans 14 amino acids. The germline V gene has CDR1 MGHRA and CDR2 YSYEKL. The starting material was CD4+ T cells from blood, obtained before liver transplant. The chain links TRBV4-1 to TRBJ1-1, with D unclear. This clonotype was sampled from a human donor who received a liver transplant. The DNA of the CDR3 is TGCGCCAGCAGCCGGAACCGGGTGAACACTGAAGCTTTCTTT. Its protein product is CASSRNRVNTEAFF.